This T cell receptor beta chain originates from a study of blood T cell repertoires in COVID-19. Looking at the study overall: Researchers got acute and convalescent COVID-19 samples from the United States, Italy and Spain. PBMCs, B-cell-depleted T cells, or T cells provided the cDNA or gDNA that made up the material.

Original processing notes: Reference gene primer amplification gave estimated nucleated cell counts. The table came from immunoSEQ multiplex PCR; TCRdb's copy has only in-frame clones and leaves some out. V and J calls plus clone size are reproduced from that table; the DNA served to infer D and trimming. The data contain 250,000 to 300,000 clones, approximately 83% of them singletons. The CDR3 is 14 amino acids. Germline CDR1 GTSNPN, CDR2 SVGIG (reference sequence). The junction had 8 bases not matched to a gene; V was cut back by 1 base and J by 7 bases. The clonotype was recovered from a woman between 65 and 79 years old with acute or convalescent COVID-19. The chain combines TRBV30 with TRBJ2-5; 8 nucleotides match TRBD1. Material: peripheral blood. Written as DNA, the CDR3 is TGTGCCTGGAGTGGGACAGGGACCGGGGGGACCCAGTACTTC. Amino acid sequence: CAWSGTGTGGTQYF.